Presented here are 20 T cell receptor beta chains from one specimen sequenced in a study of T-cell reconstitution after alpha-beta-depleted transplantation in children. Unique molecular identifiers were incorporated during preparation of the TCRbeta library. Each CDR3 protein gets one entry after TCRdb re-called the PCR reads with MiXCR. The repertoire holds a few hundred thousand distinct CDR3 sequences, with more than 20% as singletons. This specimen consisted of PBMCs, obtained before TCRalphabeta/CD19-depleted stem cell transplant. These receptors were taken from a boy under three years old with Wiskott-Aldrich syndrome, due to receive a stem cell transplant.

This chain connects TRBV30 to TRBJ1-2; no definite D call. This CDR3 has 13 residues. The germline gives CDR1 GTSNPN, CDR2 SVGIG (reference sequence). V lost 0 bases to trimming and J lost 8 bases, with 13 bases between them. This CDR3 is CAWSVRKDSGYTF. CDR3 in DNA: TGTGCCTGGAGTGTACGGAAAGATAGCGGCTACACCTTC.

There are a few counts of this clonotype. The CDR3 reads CASSPAKTSGGKNEQFF. The CDR3 DNA reads as TGTGCCAGCTCACCAGCGAAGACTAGCGGGGGGAAAAATGAGCAGTTCTTC. V usage is TRBV18 and J usage is TRBJ2-1, with 13 bases that match TRBD2. Germline V gene data show CDR1 as KGHSH and CDR2 as LQKENI. The CDR3 spans 17 residues. V lost 2 bases, J lost 7 bases, and 8 bases stayed unmatched. The full variable domain, rest sourced from reference TRBV18 and TRBJ2-1, is NAGVMQNPRHLVRRRGQEARLRCSPMKGHSHVYWYRQLPEEGLKFMVYLQKENIIDESGMPKERFSAEFPKEGPSILRIQQVVRGDSAAYFCASSPAKTSGGKNEQFFGPGTRLTVL.

The rearrangement joins TRBV20-1 to TRBJ1-6; D perhaps matches TRBD1 (5 bases). Germline CDR1 is DFQATT and CDR2 is SNEGSKA (reference sequence). The CDR3 length is 13 residues. The V gene lost 6 bases and the J gene lost 7 bases, with 13 bases spanning the gap. The CDR3 nucleotides are TGCAGTGCGCCCCGGGACTCGAATTCACCCCTCCACTTT. This codes for CSAPRDSNSPLHF.

V gene TRBV29-1 combines with J gene TRBJ2-1, with no clear D. The CDR3 covers 12 residues. V gave up 6 bases and J gave up 4 bases, with 10 bases separating them. CDR1 is SQVTM and CDR2 is ANQGSEA in the germline V gene. Here the CDR3 reads CSVVVRYNEQFF. CDR3 in DNA: TGCAGCGTGGTGGTCCGGTACAATGAGCAGTTCTTC.

The chain recombines TRBV11-3 with TRBJ2-7; weak D call: TRBD1 (9 bases). V was shortened by 1 base and J by 0 bases, with 25 bases between the two germline ends. Germline V gene lookup returns CDR1 SGHNT and CDR2 YENEEA. This CDR3 has 20 amino acids. The DNA for the CDR3 is TGTGCCAGCAGCTTAGTCCGGGACAGGGCTACTAGCGGATTCTCCTACGAGCAGTACTTC. Translating it yields CASSLVRDRATSGFSYEQYF.

This rearrangement joins TRBV24-1 to TRBJ2-2; TRBD1 might be the D (5 bases). V lost 1 base and J 6 bases, leaving 14 bases between the germline ends. Per the germline V gene, CDR1 is KGHDR and CDR2 is SFDVKD. The CDR3 extends over 16 amino acids. In DNA form, the CDR3 reads TGTGCCACCAGTGATTTCAGAGGCCTAGGGGCCGGGGAGCTGTTTTTT. Its translation is CATSDFRGLGAGELFF.

In this sample, this clonotype turned up a few times. This chain joins TRBV10-3 and TRBJ1-4; D unresolved. V gave up 3 bases and J gave up 5 bases, with 4 bases separating them. Germline CDR1 and CDR2: ENHRY and SYGVKD. This CDR3 region has 12 residues. CDR3 in amino acids: CAISDMNEKLFF. The CDR3 DNA sequence: TGTGCCATCAGTGACATGAATGAAAAACTGTTTTTT.

The rearrangement links TRBV20-1 to TRBJ2-3; D not certain. In germline, CDR1 is DFQATT, CDR2 SNEGSKA (reference sequence). V lost 3 bases to trimming and J lost 4 bases, with 14 bases between them. The CDR3 is 14 amino acids. CDR3 amino acids: CSASPPTEPDTQYF. The CDR3 nucleotides read TGCAGTGCTAGCCCCCCAACGGAGCCAGATACGCAGTATTTT.

This clonotype was observed a handful of times. The chain recombines TRBV20-1 with TRBJ1-6, with 10 bases matching TRBD1. V dropped 0 bases and J dropped 9; count of bases not matched to a gene: 8. From germline, CDR1 is DFQATT and CDR2 SNEGSKA (reference sequence). This CDR3 is 16 amino acids long. The CDR3 DNA sequence: TGCAGTGCTAGAGATTTCGGACAGGGGGTCTTTTCACCCCTCCACTTT. This sequence encodes CSARDFGQGVFSPLHF.

The chain links TRBV5-1 to TRBJ2-7; a possible D gene is TRBD2 (7 bases). V lost 3 bases, J lost 3 bases, and 19 bases lay in between. This CDR3 region has 16 residues. Germline V gene data show CDR1 as SGHRS and CDR2 as YFSETQ. This CDR3 is CASSSGQGRGSYEQYF. Here the CDR3 DNA reads TGCGCCAGCAGCTCCGGTCAGGGGAGGGGTAGCTACGAGCAGTACTTC.

The V gene is TRBV27, the J gene TRBJ1-3; D call uncertain. The CDR3 sequence is 15 residues long. Trimming removed 0 bases from V and 0 bases from J, with 6 bases in between. CDR1 is MNHEY and CDR2 is SMNVEV in the germline V gene (reference sequence). The CDR3 region has the DNA TGTGCCAGCAGTTTATCGGGCCTCTCTGGAAACACCATATATTTT. Encoded protein: CASSLSGLSGNTIYF.

The count of this clonotype is one. This chain joins TRBV20-1 and TRBJ1-1, with D maybe TRBD1 (5 bases). V lost 5 bases and J lost 2, with 12 bases in between. The CDR3 is 13 residues long. Germline V lookup: CDR1 DFQATT, CDR2 SNEGSKA (reference sequence). For the CDR3, the DNA is TGCAGTGCTGCCAGGGATTTCAACACTGAAGCTTTCTTT. It encodes CSAARDFNTEAFF.

In its sample, this clonotype was seen a few times. The rearrangement uses TRBV12-3 or TRBV12-4 and TRBJ2-7, with 8 bases matching TRBD2. V trimming: 4 bases; J trimming: 6 bases; junction bases outside the gene matches: 2. This CDR3 comprises 12 residues. The CDR3 protein is CASSSGTSEQYF. The CDR3 DNA is TGTGCCAGCAGTTCAGGGACTAGCGAGCAGTACTTC.

The chain links TRBV5-1 to TRBJ2-7, with 9 bases that match TRBD2. Losses at the gene ends were 2 bases for V and 2 bases for J; bases not matched to a gene: 8. CDR3 length: 16 residues. Germline loops: CDR1 SGHRS, CDR2 YFSETQ. In DNA, the CDR3 is TGCGCCAGCAGCTTAGCAGCGGGAGGCCGCACCTACGAGCAGTACTTC. Translation gives CASSLAAGGRTYEQYF.

This clonotype was detected ten times or more. The V and J genes are TRBV12-3 or TRBV12-4 and TRBJ2-7; D gene unclear. V lost 1 base and J lost 6, with 10 bases in between. The CDR3 consists of 13 residues. The CDR3 protein is CASSLVGRLEQYF. The CDR3 DNA reads as TGTGCCAGCAGTTTAGTGGGCAGGCTCGAGCAGTACTTC.

This clonotype was found a few times. The CDR3 DNA is TGCAGTGCTAGGTTACCGGGACAGGGCTATTACGAGCAGTACTTC. Translated: CSARLPGQGYYEQYF. J is TRBJ2-7 and V is TRBV20-1, with 9 bases aligning to TRBD1. This CDR3 has 15 amino acids. Looked up from germline, CDR1 is DFQATT and CDR2 is SNEGSKA (reference sequence). Trimming took 3 bases from V and 4 from J; bases not matched to a gene: 10.

This chain joins TRBV27 and TRBJ2-1; 7 nucleotides align to TRBD2. Losses at the gene ends were 8 bases for V and 6 bases for J; bases not matched to a gene: 7. The CDR3 is 13 amino acids. Germline CDR1 is MNHEY and CDR2 is SMNVEV (reference sequence). As DNA, the CDR3 is TGTGCCAGCGGGCTAGCGGCCCGCAATGAGCAGTTCTTC. Translation: CASGLAARNEQFF.

The chain joins TRBV12-3 or TRBV12-4 to TRBJ1-2; no firm D call. CDR3 length: 12 amino acids. V gave up 3 bases and J gave up 7 bases, with 9 bases separating them. The CDR3 protein is CASSFDAGGYTF. In DNA, the CDR3 is TGTGCCAGCAGTTTCGACGCGGGTGGCTACACCTTC.

This clonotype occurred a few times. This chain joins TRBV28 and TRBJ2-1, with 11 positions matching TRBD2. Germline V gene sequence: CDR1 MDHEN, CDR2 SYDVKM. Trimming removed 5 bases from V and 3 bases from J; junction bases left unmatched: 6. The CDR3 spans 16 residues. The CDR3, as DNA: TGTGCCAGCAGTCCCGGGGGACTAGCGGACTACAATGAGCAGTTCTTC. It yields the protein CASSPGGLADYNEQFF.

The V call is TRBV3-1, the J call TRBJ2-2; possibly TRBD2 for D (6 bases). CDR1 is LGHDT, CDR2 YNNKEL, per germline (reference sequence). The CDR3 is 14 residues long. Trimming left V 1 base short and J 3 bases short, with 6 bases between. The CDR3: CASSQAGDTGELFF. In DNA, the CDR3 is TGTGCCAGCAGCCAAGCGGGGGACACCGGGGAGCTGTTTTTT.